The present entry profiles one TCR beta chain with its context. Its antigen is not known. Here immunoSEQ multiplex PCR was the method, and the copy in TCRdb shows in-frame clones only, minus some. The sample lists some 10,000 clones; over 99% were seen once. This specimen comes from a study of monozygotic twins with cystic fibrosis. The CDR3 length is 14 residues. The V gene's germline CDR1 is KGHSH and CDR2 LQKENI. Trimming cost V 2 bases and J 7 bases, with 12 bases left between them. Study-wide findings and caveats: No link emerged between shared CDR3 counts and age, concordance or severity. Monozygotic CF twin pairs shared significantly more nucleotide-identical clonotypes than unrelated CF individuals did.

This TCR derives from a man between 18 and 29 years old with cystic fibrosis. This chain links TRBV18 with TRBJ1-3; D is unclear. Sample: blood. The CDR3 reads CASSPTITANTIYF. CDR3 sequence (DNA): TGTGCCAGCTCACCAACGATTACAGCCAACACCATATATTTT.